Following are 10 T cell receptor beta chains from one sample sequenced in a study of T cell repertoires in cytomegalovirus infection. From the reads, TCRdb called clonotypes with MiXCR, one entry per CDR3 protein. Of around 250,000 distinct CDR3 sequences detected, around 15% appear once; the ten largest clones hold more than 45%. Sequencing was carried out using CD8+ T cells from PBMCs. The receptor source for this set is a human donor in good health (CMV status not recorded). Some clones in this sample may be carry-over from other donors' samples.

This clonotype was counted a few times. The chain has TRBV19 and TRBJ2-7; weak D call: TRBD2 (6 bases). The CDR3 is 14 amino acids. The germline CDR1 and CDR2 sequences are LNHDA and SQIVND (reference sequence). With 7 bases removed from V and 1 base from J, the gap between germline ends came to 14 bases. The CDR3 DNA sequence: TGTGCCAGTAATCCCGGGACTTTTTCCTACGAGCAGTACTTC. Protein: CASNPGTFSYEQYF.

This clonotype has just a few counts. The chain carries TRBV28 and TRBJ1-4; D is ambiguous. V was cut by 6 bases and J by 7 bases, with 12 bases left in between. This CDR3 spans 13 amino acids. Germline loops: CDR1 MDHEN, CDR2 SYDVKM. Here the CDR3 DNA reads TGTGCCAGCAGCCGGGGATTTGGTGAAAAACTGTTTTTT. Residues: CASSRGFGEKLFF.

The CDR3 DNA reads as TGTGCCAGCAGTTTAGACGGGGGGAATGAGCAGTTCTTC. It encodes CASSLDGGNEQFF. The chain joins TRBV27 to TRBJ2-1; TRBD2 matches 7 bases. CDR3 length: 13 residues. Per the germline V gene, CDR1 is MNHEY and CDR2 is SMNVEV (reference sequence). Trimming removed 2 bases from V and 7 bases from J; junction bases left unmatched: 2.

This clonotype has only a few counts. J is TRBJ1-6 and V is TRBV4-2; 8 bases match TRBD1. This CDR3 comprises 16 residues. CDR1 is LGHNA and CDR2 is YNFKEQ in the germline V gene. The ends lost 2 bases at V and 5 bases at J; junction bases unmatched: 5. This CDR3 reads CASSQPGGADNSPLHF. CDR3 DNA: TGTGCCAGCAGCCAACCAGGGGGCGCGGATAATTCACCCCTCCACTTT.

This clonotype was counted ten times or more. The DNA for the CDR3 is TGTGCCAGCAAACCCTTGATCTTCCTAAACTCTGGAAACACCATATATTTT. Its protein product is CASKPLIFLNSGNTIYF. The chain couples TRBV6-5 to TRBJ1-3, with D unclear. Trimming stripped 7 bases from V and 0 bases from J, with 19 bases between. CDR1 is MNHEY and CDR2 is SVGAGI in the germline V gene. The CDR3 contains 17 residues.

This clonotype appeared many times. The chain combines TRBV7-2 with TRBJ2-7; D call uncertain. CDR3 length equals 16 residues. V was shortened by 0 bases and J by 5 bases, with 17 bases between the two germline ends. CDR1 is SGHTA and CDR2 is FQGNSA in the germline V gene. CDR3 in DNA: TGTGCCAGCAGCTTAGCGCGGTTGCCCCCCGACCACGAGCAGTACTTC. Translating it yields CASSLARLPPDHEQYF. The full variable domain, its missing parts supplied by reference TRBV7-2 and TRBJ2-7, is GAGVSQSPSNKVTEKGKDVELRCDPISGHTALYWYRQSLGQGLEFLIYFQGNSAPDKSGLPSDRFSAERTGGSVSTLTIQRTQQEDSAVYLCASSLARLPPDHEQYFGPGTRLTVT.

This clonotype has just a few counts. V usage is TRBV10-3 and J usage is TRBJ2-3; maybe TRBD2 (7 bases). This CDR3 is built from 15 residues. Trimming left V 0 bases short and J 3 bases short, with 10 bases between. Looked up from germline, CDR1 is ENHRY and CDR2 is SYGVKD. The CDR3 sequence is CAISESAGATDTQYF. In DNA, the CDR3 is TGTGCCATCAGTGAGTCCGCGGGGGCTACAGATACGCAGTATTTT.

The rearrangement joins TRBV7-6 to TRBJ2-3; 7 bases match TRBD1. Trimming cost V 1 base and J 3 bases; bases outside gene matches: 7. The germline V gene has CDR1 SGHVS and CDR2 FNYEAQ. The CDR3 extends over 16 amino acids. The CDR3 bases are TGTGCCAGCAGCTTAGTCTCGGGACAGATTACAGATACGCAGTATTTT. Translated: CASSLVSGQITDTQYF. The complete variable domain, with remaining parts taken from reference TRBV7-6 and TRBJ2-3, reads GAGVSQSPRYKVTKRGQDVALRCDPISGHVSLYWYRQALGQGPEFLTYFNYEAQQDKSGLPNDRFSAERPEGSISTLTIQRTEQRDSAMYRCASSLVSGQITDTQYFGPGTRLTVL.

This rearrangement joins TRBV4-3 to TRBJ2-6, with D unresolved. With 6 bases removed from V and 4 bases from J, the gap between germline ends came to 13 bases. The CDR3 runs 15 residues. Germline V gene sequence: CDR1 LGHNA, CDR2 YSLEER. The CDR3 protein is CASSQTRFGANVLTF. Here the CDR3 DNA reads TGCGCCAGCAGTCAAACGCGGTTCGGGGCCAACGTCCTGACTTTC.

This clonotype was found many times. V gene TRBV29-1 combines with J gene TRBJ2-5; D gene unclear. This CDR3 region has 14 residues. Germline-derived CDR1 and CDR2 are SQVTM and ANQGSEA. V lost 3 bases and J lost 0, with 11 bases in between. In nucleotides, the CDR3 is TGCAGCGTTGATCGGGTCAGGTACCAAGAGACCCAGTACTTC. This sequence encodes CSVDRVRYQETQYF.